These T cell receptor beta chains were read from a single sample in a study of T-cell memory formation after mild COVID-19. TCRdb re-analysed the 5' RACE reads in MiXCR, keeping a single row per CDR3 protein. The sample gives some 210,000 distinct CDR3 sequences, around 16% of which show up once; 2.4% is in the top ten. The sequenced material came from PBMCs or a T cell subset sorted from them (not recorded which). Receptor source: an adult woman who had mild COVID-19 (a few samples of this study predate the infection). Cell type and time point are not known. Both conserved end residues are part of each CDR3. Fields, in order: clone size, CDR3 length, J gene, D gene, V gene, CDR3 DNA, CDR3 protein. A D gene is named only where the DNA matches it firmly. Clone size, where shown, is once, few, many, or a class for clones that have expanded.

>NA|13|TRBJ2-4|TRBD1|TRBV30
TGTGCCTGGAGCGGGACAGGGCGAAACATTCAGTACTTC
CAWSGTGRNIQYF
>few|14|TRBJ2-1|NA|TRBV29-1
TGCAGCGTTGGCGGTTCCTACTCCTACAATGAGCAGTTCTTC
CSVGGSYSYNEQFF
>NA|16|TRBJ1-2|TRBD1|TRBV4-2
TGTGCCAGCAGCCGACAATGGGGACAGGGCGACTATGGCTACACCTTC
CASSRQWGQGDYGYTF
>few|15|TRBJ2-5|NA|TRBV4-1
TGCGCCAGCAGCCGCGGTTTATCCCCAGGAGGGACCCAGTACTTC
CASSRGLSPGGTQYF
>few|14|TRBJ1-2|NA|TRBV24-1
TGTGCCACCAGTGATCCCGGGGATGCCGTTGGCTACACCTTC
CATSDPGDAVGYTF
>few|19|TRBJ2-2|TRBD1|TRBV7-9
TGTGCCAGCAGCTCGCTCCCCCTCACAGGGGCTCCGAACACCGGGGAGCTGTTTTTT
CASSSLPLTGAPNTGELFF
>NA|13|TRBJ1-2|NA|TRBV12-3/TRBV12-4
TGTGCCAGCACCCGGGGGTCGTTCTATGGCTACACCTTC
CASTRGSFYGYTF
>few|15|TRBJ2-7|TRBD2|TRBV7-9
TGTGCCAGCAGCTTCCGGGGGGGCAGGCGATACGAGCAGTACTTC
CASSFRGGRRYEQYF
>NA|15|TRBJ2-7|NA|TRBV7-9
TGTGCCAGCAGCTTAGATCAAGGGTCCCCGGACGAGCAGTACTTC
CASSLDQGSPDEQYF
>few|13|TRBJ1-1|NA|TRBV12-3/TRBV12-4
TGTGCCAGCAGCCCCGGGGAAAACACTGAAGCTTTCTTT
CASSPGENTEAFF
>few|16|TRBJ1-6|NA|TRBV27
TGTGCCAGCAGTCCCACAGGGTACTCCTATAATTCACCCCTCCACTTT
CASSPTGYSYNSPLHF
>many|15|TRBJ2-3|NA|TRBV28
TGTGCCAGCAATTCTCCGACGAGACTCACAGATACGCAGTATTTT
CASNSPTRLTDTQYF
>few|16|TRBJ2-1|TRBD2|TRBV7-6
TGTGCCAGCAGCTTAGGGGGAGGGCCAATGCAATATGAGCAGTTCTTC
CASSLGGGPMQYEQFF
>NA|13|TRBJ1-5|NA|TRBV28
TGTGCCAGCGTCAGTTCGGGTAATCAGCCCCAGCATTTT
CASVSSGNQPQHF
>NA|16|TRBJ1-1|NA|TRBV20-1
TGCAGTGCTAGAGGGGACGGTGGATTAATGAACACTGAAGCTTTCTTT
CSARGDGGLMNTEAFF
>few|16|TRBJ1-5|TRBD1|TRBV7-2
TGTGCCAGCAGCTTCGCCGGGACAGTTCCCAATCAGCCCCAGCATTTT
CASSFAGTVPNQPQHF
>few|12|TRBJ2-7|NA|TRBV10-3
TGTGCCACCGGTGTTGGTTCCTACGAGCAGTACTTC
CATGVGSYEQYF
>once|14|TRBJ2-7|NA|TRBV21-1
TGTGCCAGCCCTAAGCGGGAGGGCCCCCACGAGCAGTACTTC
CASPKREGPHEQYF
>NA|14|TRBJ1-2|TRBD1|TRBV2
TGTGCCAGCACCAAGGAGGGGGCTAATTATGGCTACACCTTC
CASTKEGANYGYTF
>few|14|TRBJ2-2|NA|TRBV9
TGTGCCAGCAGCCCACAGCCCAACACCGGGGAGCTGTTTTTT
CASSPQPNTGELFF
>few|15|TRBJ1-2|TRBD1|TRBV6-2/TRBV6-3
TGTGCCAGCAGTTCTCCGGGACAGAATCACTATGGCTACACCTTC
CASSSPGQNHYGYTF
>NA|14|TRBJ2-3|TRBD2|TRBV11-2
TGTGCCAGCAGCACCCGTGGACTAGCGGGAACGCAGTATTTT
CASSTRGLAGTQYF
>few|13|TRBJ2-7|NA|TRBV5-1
TGCGCCAGCAGCTTACCCCAAGCCTACGAGCAGTACTTC
CASSLPQAYEQYF
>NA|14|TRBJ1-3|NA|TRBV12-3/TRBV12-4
TGTGCCAGCAGTTTTAGGGAGGCTGGAAACACCATATATTTT
CASSFREAGNTIYF